This T cell receptor (beta chain) came from a study of control samples from healthy donors and cancer patients. This clone was seen just once. Sequencing was performed with immunoSEQ multiplex PCR; in TCRdb, only in-frame clones are kept and a portion is missing. The sample lists tens of thousands of clones, approximately 84% occurring once. This TCR derives from a man aged 65 to 79 with lung cancer. Material for sequencing was PBMCs.

The CDR3 loop reads CASSSWAATGNTIYF. CDR3 bases: TGTGCCAGCAGCTCCTGGGCGGCGACTGGAAACACCATATATTTT. The V call is TRBV7-9, the J call TRBJ1-3; D gene uncertain. This CDR3 is 15 amino acids long. V was trimmed by 4 bases and J by 2 bases, leaving 12 bases between them. The germline V gene encodes CDR1 SEHNR and CDR2 FQNEAQ (reference sequence).